The 9 T cell receptor beta chains given below trace back to one sample, sequenced in a study of blood T cell repertoires in COVID-19. Measured with immunoSEQ multiplex PCR; TCRdb has only the in-frame clones, and not every one. The table has over 350,000 clones, approximately 90% seen once. Source material: peripheral blood. The receptors originated from a woman under 40 with acute or convalescent COVID-19.

Concerning this clone itself: Other DNA sequences in this specimen translate into the identical CDR3. The chain recombines TRBV5-1 with TRBJ2-5; 15 nucleotides agree with TRBD2. The CDR3 is 16 amino acids. Germline V gene data show CDR1 as SGHRS and CDR2 as YFSETQ. Trimming cost V 4 bases and J 1 base; bases outside gene matches: 2. CDR3 bases: TGCGCCAGCAGCCTGGGACTAGCGGGGGGCCAAGAGACCCAGTACTTC. Translation gives CASSLGLAGGQETQYF.

The chain joins TRBV28 to TRBJ1-2; the match to TRBD1 covers 8 bases. V was clipped by 8 bases and J by 1 base; unmatched bases: 9. Germline V lookup: CDR1 MDHEN, CDR2 SYDVKM. The CDR3 loop spans 15 amino acids. CDR3 loop: CASSTGGSINYGYTF. CDR3 coding DNA: TGTGCCAGCTCTACAGGGGGGAGTATTAACTATGGCTACACCTTC.

The V gene is TRBV14, the J gene TRBJ2-1, with TRBD2 matching 12 bases. Trimming at V came to 0 bases and at J to 10 bases, leaving 13 bases not matched to a gene. Germline V CDR1 and CDR2: SGHDN, FVKESK. This CDR3 spans 18 amino acids. The CDR3 here is CASSQDSQRLAGDGEQFF. The CDR3 nucleotides are TGTGCCAGCAGCCAAGATTCGCAGAGACTAGCGGGGGACGGGGAGCAGTTCTTC.

This chain links TRBV24-1 with TRBJ2-1; TRBD1 agrees at 9 bases. The CDR3 consists of 14 residues. CDR1 and CDR2 from the germline V gene are KGHDR and SFDVKD. V lost 7 bases and J lost 5; bases outside the gene matches: 5. The CDR3 bases are TGTGCCACCAGGGGACAGGGTGCCGACAATGAGCAGTTCTTC. Amino acids: CATRGQGADNEQFF.

The chain joins TRBV27 to TRBJ2-7, with 7 bases aligning to TRBD1. The CDR3 consists of 14 residues. Losses at the gene ends were 5 bases for V and 5 bases for J; bases not matched to a gene: 9. Looked up from germline, CDR1 is MNHEY and CDR2 is SMNVEV (reference sequence). Written as DNA, the CDR3 is TGTGCCAGCAGTGCGACAGGGCTCAGCGACGAGCAGTACTTC. Its protein product is CASSATGLSDEQYF.

The chain links TRBV9 to TRBJ2-5; 9 nucleotides line up with TRBD2. Unmatched junction bases numbered 2, after V lost 2 bases and J lost 0 bases. CDR3 length: 15 residues. The germline CDR1 and CDR2 sequences are SGDLS and YYNGEE. In DNA form, the CDR3 reads TGTGCCAGCAGCGTTAGCGGGGGCAACCAAGAGACCCAGTACTTC. It encodes CASSVSGGNQETQYF.

This clone was seen once. V and J are TRBV7-6 and TRBJ2-5; 9 nucleotides match TRBD1. CDR3 length equals 17 residues. Germline V lookup: CDR1 SGHVS, CDR2 FNYEAQ. Trimming at V came to 5 bases and at J to 2 bases, leaving 12 bases not matched to a gene. CDR3 amino acids: CASSPDQGQGGQETQYF. The CDR3, as DNA: TGTGCCAGCAGCCCCGACCAGGGACAGGGTGGTCAAGAGACCCAGTACTTC.

This clone has just one count. This chain connects TRBV2 to TRBJ1-5; the match to TRBD1 covers 8 bases. V lost 5 bases, J lost 6 bases, and 9 bases stayed unmatched. CDR3 length: 15 residues. Germline CDR1 and CDR2: SNHLY and FYNNEI. The DNA of the CDR3 is TGTGCCAGCAGTCGGACAGGGAAAGAAGCTCAGCCCCAGCATTTT. Translated: CASSRTGKEAQPQHF.

Written as DNA, the CDR3 is TGTGCCACCAGTGATAGCGGTTGGGATGACGAGCAGTACTTC. It encodes CATSDSGWDDEQYF. The chain combines TRBV24-1 with TRBJ2-7, with D perhaps TRBD2 (5 bases). Trimming cost V 3 bases and J 5 bases, with 13 bases left between them. The CDR3 length is 14 residues. Germline CDR1 is KGHDR and CDR2 is SFDVKD.